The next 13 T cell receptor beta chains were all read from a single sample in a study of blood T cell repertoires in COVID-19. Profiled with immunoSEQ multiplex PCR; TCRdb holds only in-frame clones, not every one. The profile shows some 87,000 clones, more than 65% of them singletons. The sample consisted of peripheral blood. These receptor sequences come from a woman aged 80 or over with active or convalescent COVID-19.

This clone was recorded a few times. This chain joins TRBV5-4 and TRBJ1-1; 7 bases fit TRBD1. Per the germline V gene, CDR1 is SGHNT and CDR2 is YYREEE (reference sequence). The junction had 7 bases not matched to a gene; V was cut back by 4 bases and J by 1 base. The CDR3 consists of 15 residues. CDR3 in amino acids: CASSPLGQTNTEAFF. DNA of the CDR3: TGTGCCAGCAGCCCCCTGGGACAGACGAACACTGAAGCTTTCTTT.

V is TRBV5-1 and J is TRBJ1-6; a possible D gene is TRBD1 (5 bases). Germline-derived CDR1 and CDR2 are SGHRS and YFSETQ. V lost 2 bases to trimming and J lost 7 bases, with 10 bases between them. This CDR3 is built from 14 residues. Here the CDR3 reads CASSFGGDNSPLHF. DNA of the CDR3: TGCGCCAGCAGCTTCGGGGGGGACAATTCACCCCTCCACTTT.

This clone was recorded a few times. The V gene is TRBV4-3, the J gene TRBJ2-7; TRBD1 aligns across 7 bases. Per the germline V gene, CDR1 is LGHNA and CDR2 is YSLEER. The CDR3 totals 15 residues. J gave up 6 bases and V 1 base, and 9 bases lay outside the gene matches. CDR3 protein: CASSQATGEWGEQYF. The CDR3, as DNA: TGCGCCAGCAGCCAAGCTACAGGGGAGTGGGGCGAGCAGTACTTC.

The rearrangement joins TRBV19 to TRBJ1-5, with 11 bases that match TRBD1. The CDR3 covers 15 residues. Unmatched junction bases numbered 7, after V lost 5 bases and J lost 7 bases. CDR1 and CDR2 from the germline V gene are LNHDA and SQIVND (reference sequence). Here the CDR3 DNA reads TGTGCCAGTAGTGGCGGGGGACAGGGGGAACAGCCCCAGCATTTT. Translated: CASSGGGQGEQPQHF.

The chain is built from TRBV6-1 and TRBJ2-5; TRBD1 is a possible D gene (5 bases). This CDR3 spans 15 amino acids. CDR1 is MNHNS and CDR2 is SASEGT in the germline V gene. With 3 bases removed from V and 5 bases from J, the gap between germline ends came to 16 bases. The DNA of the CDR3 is TGTGCCAGCAGTGATGTTTGGGTCAAGGGGGAGACCCAGTACTTC. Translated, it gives CASSDVWVKGETQYF.

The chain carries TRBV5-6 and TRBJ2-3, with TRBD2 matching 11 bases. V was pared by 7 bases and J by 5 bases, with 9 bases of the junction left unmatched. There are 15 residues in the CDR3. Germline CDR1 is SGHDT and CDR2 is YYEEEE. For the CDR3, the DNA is TGTGCCAGCTCCCCCTTTAGCGGGGGGGGAGATACGCAGTATTTT. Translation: CASSPFSGGGDTQYF.

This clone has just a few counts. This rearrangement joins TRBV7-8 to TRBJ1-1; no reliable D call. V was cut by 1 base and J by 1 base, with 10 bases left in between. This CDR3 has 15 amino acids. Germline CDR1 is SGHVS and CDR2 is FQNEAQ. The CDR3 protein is CASSLVLDPNTEAFF. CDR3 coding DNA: TGTGCCAGCAGCTTAGTGCTAGACCCGAACACTGAAGCTTTCTTT.

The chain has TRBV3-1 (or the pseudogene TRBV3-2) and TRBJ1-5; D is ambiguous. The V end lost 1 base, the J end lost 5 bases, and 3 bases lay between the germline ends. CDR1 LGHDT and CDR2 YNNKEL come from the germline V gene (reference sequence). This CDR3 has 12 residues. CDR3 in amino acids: CASSQADQPQHF. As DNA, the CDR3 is TGTGCCAGCAGCCAAGCAGATCAGCCCCAGCATTTT.

The CDR3 reads CASSWAGVNEKLFF. CDR3 coding DNA: TGCGCCAGCAGCTGGGCAGGGGTGAATGAAAAACTGTTTTTT. This chain joins TRBV5-1 and TRBJ1-4; D is possibly TRBD1 (6 bases). Germline-derived CDR1 and CDR2 are SGHRS and YFSETQ. The CDR3 covers 14 residues. Trimming cost V 3 bases and J 5 bases, with 11 bases left between them.

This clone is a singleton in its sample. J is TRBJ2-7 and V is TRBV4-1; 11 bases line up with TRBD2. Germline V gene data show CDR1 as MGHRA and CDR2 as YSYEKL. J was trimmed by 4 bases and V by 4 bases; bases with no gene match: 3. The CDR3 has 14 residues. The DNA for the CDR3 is TGCGCCAGCAGCCGCAGGACTAGCGGGTACGAGCAGTACTTC. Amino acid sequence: CASSRRTSGYEQYF.

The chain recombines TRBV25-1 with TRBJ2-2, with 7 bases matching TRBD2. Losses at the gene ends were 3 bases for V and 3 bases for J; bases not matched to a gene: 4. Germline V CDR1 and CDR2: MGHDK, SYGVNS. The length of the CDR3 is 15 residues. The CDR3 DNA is TGTGCCAGCAGTGAGGGGGGGACGGACACCGGGGAGCTGTTTTTT. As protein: CASSEGGTDTGELFF.

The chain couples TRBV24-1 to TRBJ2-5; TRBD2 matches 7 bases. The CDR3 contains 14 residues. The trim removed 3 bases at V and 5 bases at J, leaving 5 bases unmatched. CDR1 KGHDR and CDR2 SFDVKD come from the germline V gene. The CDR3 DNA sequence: TGTGCCACCAGTGATGGGCGGGAGAGGGAGACCCAGTACTTC. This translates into CATSDGRERETQYF.

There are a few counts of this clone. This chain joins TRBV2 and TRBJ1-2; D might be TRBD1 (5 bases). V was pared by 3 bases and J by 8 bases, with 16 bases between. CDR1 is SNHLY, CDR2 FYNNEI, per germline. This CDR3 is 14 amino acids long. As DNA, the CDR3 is TGTGCCAGCAGTGAGACTCTTAGGGGTGGAGGCTACACCTTC. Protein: CASSETLRGGGYTF.